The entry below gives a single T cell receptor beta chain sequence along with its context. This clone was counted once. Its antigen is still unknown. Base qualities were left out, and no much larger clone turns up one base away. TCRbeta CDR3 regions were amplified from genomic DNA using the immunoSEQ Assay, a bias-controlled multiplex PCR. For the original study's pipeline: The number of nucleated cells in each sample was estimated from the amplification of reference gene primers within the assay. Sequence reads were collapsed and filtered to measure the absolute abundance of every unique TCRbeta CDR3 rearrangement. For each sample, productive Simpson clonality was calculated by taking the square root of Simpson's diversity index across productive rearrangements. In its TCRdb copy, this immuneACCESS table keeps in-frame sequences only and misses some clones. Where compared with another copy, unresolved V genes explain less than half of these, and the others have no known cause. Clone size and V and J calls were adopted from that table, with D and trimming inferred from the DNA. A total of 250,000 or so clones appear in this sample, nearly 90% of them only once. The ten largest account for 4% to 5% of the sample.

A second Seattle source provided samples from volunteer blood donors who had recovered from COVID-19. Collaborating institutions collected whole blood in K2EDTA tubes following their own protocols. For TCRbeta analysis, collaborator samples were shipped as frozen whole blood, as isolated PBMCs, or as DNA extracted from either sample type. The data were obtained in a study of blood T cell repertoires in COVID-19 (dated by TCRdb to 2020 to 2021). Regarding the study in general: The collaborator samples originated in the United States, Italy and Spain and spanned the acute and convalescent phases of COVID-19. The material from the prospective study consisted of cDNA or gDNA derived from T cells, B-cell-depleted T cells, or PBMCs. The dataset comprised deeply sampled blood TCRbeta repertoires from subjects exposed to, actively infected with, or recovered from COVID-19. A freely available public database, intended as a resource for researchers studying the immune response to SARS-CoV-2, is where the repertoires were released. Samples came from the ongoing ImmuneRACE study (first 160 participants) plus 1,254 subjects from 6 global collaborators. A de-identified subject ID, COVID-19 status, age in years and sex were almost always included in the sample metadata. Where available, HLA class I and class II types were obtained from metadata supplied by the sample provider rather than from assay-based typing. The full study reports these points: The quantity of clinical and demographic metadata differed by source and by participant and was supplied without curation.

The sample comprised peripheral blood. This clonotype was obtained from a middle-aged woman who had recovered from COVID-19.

The base sequence is TGTGCCAGCAGTTTAGTGCTCGGGGGGACAGATACGCAGTATTTT. Its protein is CASSLVLGGTDTQYF. The sequence links TRBV27 to TRBJ2-3; 7 central nucleotides agree with TRBD2. Per the germline V gene (reference sequence), MNHEY is the CDR1 and SMNVEV is the CDR2. Compared with germline, V lacks 2 bases and J lacks 3 bases; bases without a gene match: 5. The CDR3 goes from the cysteine to the phenylalanine over 15 residues. Kept here is only the CDR3 DNA, which spans 45 bases and is read in frame from base 1.